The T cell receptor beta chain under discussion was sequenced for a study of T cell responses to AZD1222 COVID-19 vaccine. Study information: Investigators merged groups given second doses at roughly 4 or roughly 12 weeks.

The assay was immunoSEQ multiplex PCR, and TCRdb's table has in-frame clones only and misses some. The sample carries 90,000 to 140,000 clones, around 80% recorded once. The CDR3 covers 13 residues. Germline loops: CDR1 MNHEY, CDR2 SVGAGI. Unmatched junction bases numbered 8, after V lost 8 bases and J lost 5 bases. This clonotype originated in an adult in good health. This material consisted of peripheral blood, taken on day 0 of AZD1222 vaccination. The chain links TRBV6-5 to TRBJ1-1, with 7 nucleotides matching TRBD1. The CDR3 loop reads CASRRQGETEAFF. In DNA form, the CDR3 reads TGTGCCAGCCGCCGACAGGGAGAAACTGAAGCTTTCTTT.